A selection of T cell receptor beta chains follows, all from one sample in a study of T cell repertoires in cytomegalovirus infection. TCRdb passed the reads through MiXCR, listing each CDR3 protein once. The sample holds 250,000 or so distinct CDR3 sequences, 9% to 15% seen once. The material sequenced was PBMCs. Receptors were obtained from a human donor in good health (CMV status not recorded). Some clones in this sample may be carry-over from other donors' samples. Both conserved end residues are part of each CDR3.

TRBV7-2	TRBJ2-1	CASSLVRGNEQFF
TRBV7-8	TRBJ2-2	CASSFTGERRELFF
TRBV19	TRBJ2-2	CASSIGNTGELFF
TRBV20-1	TRBJ1-1	CSALTGDTEAFF
TRBV7-2	TRBJ2-5	CASSPGTDQETQYF
TRBV7-9	TRBJ2-3	CASTSGGSGGRTDTQYF
TRBV12-3/TRBV12-4	TRBJ2-7	CASSLGGTGPYEQYF
TRBV9	TRBJ2-2	CASSIGTAANTGELFF
TRBV7-9	TRBJ2-5	CASSSAGSGVTLPEHQETQYF
TRBV24-1	TRBJ2-1	CATSGEYNEQFF
TRBV5-1	TRBJ1-1	CASSLGRRPRNTEAFF
TRBV7-2	TRBJ2-5	CASSSTGASSQETQYF
TRBV6-2/TRBV6-3	TRBJ2-5	CATLPGRIQETQYF
TRBV7-2	TRBJ1-1	CASSLAWANTEAFF
TRBV27	TRBJ2-1	CASSLFTLAGDLGEQFF
TRBV5-1	TRBJ2-3	CASSLRLAGTKGDTQYF
TRBV7-2	TRBJ2-3	CASSRDRTDTQYF
TRBV5-4	TRBJ1-2	CASSPSRVPTNYGYTF
TRBV6-1	TRBJ1-5	CASRPGQGRPQHF
TRBV30	TRBJ2-7	CAWRISTLEQYF
TRBV4-1	TRBJ2-1	CASSQLTSGSEGEQFF
TRBV29-1	TRBJ2-7	CSVTGLDNSYEQYF
TRBV7-9	TRBJ2-3	CASSSPVLDTQYF
TRBV5-4	TRBJ2-7	CASSLRASYEQYF
TRBV5-1	TRBJ2-7	CASSRRVTSGGYGEQYF
TRBV10-2	TRBJ1-2	CASSESLGHGYTF
TRBV7-8	TRBJ1-1	CASSSWTGLNTEAFF
TRBV7-2	TRBJ1-1	CASSPQGGRGEAFF
TRBV15	TRBJ2-7	CATSSQDRGLYEQYF
TRBV12-3/TRBV12-4	TRBJ2-1	CASNPGVVYNEQFF
TRBV6-2/TRBV6-3	TRBJ2-5	CASPPPGKTQYF
TRBV28	TRBJ2-2	CASSRTTNTGELFF
TRBV7-2	TRBJ1-2	CASSWTGATGYTF
TRBV2	TRBJ2-1	CASSALLNEQFF
TRBV7-2	TRBJ2-7	CASSLTGGSEQYF
TRBV7-2	TRBJ1-1	CASSLGLGGTEAFF
TRBV15	TRBJ1-2	CATRLGPGYGYTF
TRBV7-8	TRBJ1-5	CASTGGGPNQPQHF
TRBV7-6	TRBJ1-2	CASSLSGGYGYTF
TRBV6-5	TRBJ1-2	CASSYSRGADYGYTF
TRBV5-6	TRBJ2-2	CASSLSFNTGELFF
TRBV7-9	TRBJ1-1	CASSFRENTEAFF
TRBV7-9	TRBJ1-1	CASSLFFRGNEAFF
TRBV12-3/TRBV12-4	TRBJ2-7	CASSTRKEEQYF